This entry lists 23 T cell receptor beta chains sequenced from one sample in a study of regulatory dendritic cells for organ transplantation. Profiling relied on immunoSEQ multiplex PCR, and the TCRdb table lists in-frame clones only, not all of them. The data hold about 4,400 clones, with 60% to 75% observed a single time. No antigens are known for them. Sorted T cells were CFSE-labeled and cultured 4 to 5 days with allogeneic regulatory or mature dendritic cells at 1:10. The sequenced sample consisted of memory CD8+ T cells from blood cultured with dendritic cells. This sample's subset: CD45RO+ memory T cells. The receptor set was obtained from a human donor in good health.

V and J are TRBV4-1 and TRBJ2-1; D remains unclear. This CDR3 is built from 15 residues. CDR1 is MGHRA, CDR2 YSYEKL, per germline. V gave up 4 bases and J gave up 2 bases, with 12 bases separating them. CDR3 residues: CASSPEIAAYNEQFF. As DNA, the CDR3 is TGCGCCAGCAGCCCGGAGATAGCCGCCTACAATGAGCAGTTCTTC.

The chain couples TRBV9 to TRBJ1-2; D gene uncertain. Trimming took off 3 bases at V and 4 bases at J, with 22 bases between the two ends. Germline V gene sequence: CDR1 SGDLS, CDR2 YYNGEE. The CDR3 consists of 17 residues. The CDR3 region is CASSASHFTDGTYGYTF. Here the CDR3 DNA reads TGTGCCAGCAGCGCCTCACACTTCACGGACGGAACCTATGGCTACACCTTC.

In its sample, this clone ranks as large (0.1 to 1%). The J gene is TRBJ2-1, the V gene TRBV15; 12 nucleotides line up with TRBD2. Per germline, CDR1 LNHNV and CDR2 YYDKDF (reference sequence). The CDR3 has 13 amino acids. J was trimmed by 10 bases and V by 10 bases; bases with no gene match: 8. The CDR3 loop is CAISRLAGEEQFF. The CDR3 region has the DNA TGTGCCATATCCCGACTAGCGGGGGAAGAGCAGTTCTTC.

V is TRBV6-9 and J is TRBJ1-4; D may be TRBD1 (6 bases). Trimming removed 8 bases at V and 4 bases at J, with 14 bases between. The length of the CDR3 is 14 residues. Germline V gene sequence: CDR1 MNHGY, CDR2 SVAAGI. This CDR3 reads CASDLTGNNEKLFF. The CDR3 DNA reads as TGTGCCAGCGACCTTACAGGGAATAATGAAAAACTGTTTTTT.

The chain has TRBV6-4 and TRBJ2-5, with TRBD2 identical over 10 bases. V was clipped by 5 bases and J by 5 bases; unmatched bases: 8. Germline V lookup: CDR1 MRHNA, CDR2 SNTAGT. The CDR3 covers 15 residues. CDR3 coding DNA: TGTGCCAGCAGTCCCGAAGCGGGAGGGCAGGAGACCCAGTACTTC. Its protein is CASSPEAGGQETQYF.

The gene calls are TRBV5-4 and TRBJ2-7, with D unclear. The CDR3 sequence is 13 residues long. Trimming left V 2 bases short and J 1 base short, with 7 bases between. Germline V gene lookup returns CDR1 SGHNT and CDR2 YYREEE (reference sequence). The CDR3 DNA sequence: TGTGCCAGCAGCTTTTCGGTTTCCTACGAGCAGTACTTC. This encodes CASSFSVSYEQYF.

This rearrangement joins TRBV19 to TRBJ2-1; D possibly corresponds to TRBD2 (6 bases). The CDR3 is 14 residues long. Germline CDR1 reads LNHDA; CDR2 reads SQIVND (reference sequence). The CDR3 nucleotides read TGTGCTAGTCACGATAGCGGTGATACGGATGAGCAGTTCTTC. Protein sequence: CASHDSGDTDEQFF.

This chain uses TRBV27 with TRBJ1-5, with 7 bases fitting TRBD1. This CDR3 region has 15 residues. With 6 bases clipped from V and 10 bases from J, the junction kept 15 bases outside the gene matches. Germline V gives CDR1 MNHEY, CDR2 SMNVEV (reference sequence). CDR3 loop: CASRVGGTADNPQHF. The CDR3 DNA is TGTGCCAGCAGAGTGGGGGGGACAGCGGATAATCCCCAGCATTTT.

The J gene is TRBJ1-5, the V gene TRBV4-1; D is ambiguous. This CDR3 is built from 13 residues. Trimming took off 0 bases at V and 5 bases at J, with 5 bases between the two ends. The germline V gene encodes CDR1 MGHRA and CDR2 YSYEKL. The CDR3 sequence is CASSQDEDQPQHF. In DNA, the CDR3 is TGCGCCAGCAGCCAAGATGAGGATCAGCCCCAGCATTTT.

The genes are TRBV19 and TRBJ2-1, with 7 bases aligning to TRBD2. Germline loops: CDR1 LNHDA, CDR2 SQIVND (reference sequence). The CDR3 is made up of 15 amino acids. J gave up 7 bases and V 5 bases, and 11 bases lay outside the gene matches. The CDR3 sequence: CASSPLGLEPNEQFF. The CDR3 DNA reads TGTGCCAGTAGTCCCCTCGGACTAGAGCCAAATGAGCAGTTCTTC.

By share, this clone ranks as medium-sized. This chain uses TRBV6-5 with TRBJ2-1; D is undetermined. The ends were cut back, 0 bases at V and 4 bases at J, with 13 bases in the middle. The CDR3 runs 16 residues. CDR1 MNHEY and CDR2 SVGAGI come from the germline V gene. The CDR3 DNA reads as TGTGCCAGCAGTTACTCGATTGGCCTTAATTACAATGAGCAGTTCTTC. Translating it yields CASSYSIGLNYNEQFF.

V gene TRBV29-1 combines with J gene TRBJ2-5; D ambiguous. This CDR3 contains 12 residues. Germline V gene lookup returns CDR1 SQVTM and CDR2 ANQGSEA. The V end lost 4 bases, the J end lost 7 bases, and 13 bases lay between the germline ends. This chain's CDR3 is CSVVNSWGTQYF. The CDR3 DNA sequence: TGCAGCGTTGTTAATAGCTGGGGGACCCAGTACTTC.

CDR3 amino acids: CASSGYNEQFF. The CDR3 coding sequence is TGTGCCAGCAGTGGGTACAATGAGCAGTTCTTC. The chain has TRBV9 and TRBJ2-1; no firm D call. CDR1 and CDR2 (germline): SGDLS, YYNGEE. V dropped 5 bases and J dropped 4 bases, with 4 bases sitting between them. The CDR3 is made up of 11 amino acids.

This chain links TRBV6-6 with TRBJ1-1; D ambiguous. Germline values: CDR1 MNHNY, CDR2 SVGAGI (reference sequence). The CDR3 totals 14 residues. The V end was cut by 5 bases, the J end by 1 base, with 11 bases between. For the CDR3, the DNA is TGTGCCAGCAGTCAGGCACTCCCGAACACTGAAGCTTTCTTT. Residues: CASSQALPNTEAFF.

Notes on this clone: Other DNA sequences in this sample translate to the same CDR3. The V gene is TRBV5-8, the J gene TRBJ1-6; D is undetermined. The V gene lost 4 bases and the J gene lost 5 bases, with 7 bases spanning the gap. The CDR3 is made up of 13 amino acids. Germline lookup yields CDR1 SGHTS and CDR2 YDEGEE. CDR3 in DNA: TGTGCCAGCAGCCCCGGGGATAATTCACCCCTCCACTTT. Translating it yields CASSPGDNSPLHF.

The chain employs TRBV6-1 and TRBJ2-7; D ambiguous. The length of the CDR3 is 16 residues. The V end lost 1 base, the J end lost 2 bases, and 15 bases lay between the germline ends. In germline, CDR1 is MNHNS, CDR2 SASEGT. In DNA form, the CDR3 reads TGTGCCAGCAGTGAAGGGGTCGGGCCAGCCACCTACGAGCAGTACTTC. It specifies CASSEGVGPATYEQYF.

This clone was detected only once. The chain couples TRBV11-2 to TRBJ2-1, with D perhaps matching TRBD1 (7 bases). The germline gives CDR1 SGHAT, CDR2 FQNNGV. The V gene lost 5 bases and the J gene lost 5 bases, with 19 bases spanning the gap. This CDR3 is built from 16 residues. The chain's CDR3 is CASSLFPEGAHNEQFF. The CDR3, as DNA: TGTGCCAGCAGCCTCTTCCCGGAGGGGGCGCACAATGAGCAGTTCTTC.

The chain employs TRBV9 and TRBJ2-7; TRBD2 is a possible D gene (7 bases). Trimming stripped 3 bases from V and 2 bases from J, with 12 bases between. Germline values: CDR1 SGDLS, CDR2 YYNGEE. This CDR3 has 14 residues. DNA for the CDR3: TGTGCCAGCAGCGAGGGGGGGGAAACCTACGAGCAGTACTTC. Translated: CASSEGGETYEQYF.

This CDR3 reads CASSFGAAQETQYF. In DNA, the CDR3 is TGTGCCAGCAGCTTTGGGGCAGCGCAAGAGACCCAGTACTTC. The rearrangement uses TRBV5-4 and TRBJ2-5; a possible D gene is TRBD1 (5 bases). V lost 2 bases, J lost 2 bases, and 10 bases lay in between. Germline CDR1 and CDR2: SGHNT and YYREEE (reference sequence). The CDR3 runs to 14 residues.

This chain connects TRBV6-5 to TRBJ2-7, with 8 nucleotides matching TRBD2. Unmatched junction bases numbered 5, after V lost 2 bases and J lost 5 bases. Germline values: CDR1 MNHEY, CDR2 SVGAGI. The CDR3 length is 14 residues. The CDR3 coding sequence is TGTGCCAGCAGTTACGTCGCGGGAGGTCACGAGCAGTACTTC. Its translation is CASSYVAGGHEQYF.

This chain uses TRBV6-9 with TRBJ1-2; D possibly corresponds to TRBD1 (6 bases). Per germline, CDR1 MNHGY and CDR2 SVAAGI. V lost 5 bases to trimming and J lost 5 bases, with 12 bases between them. This CDR3 is built from 13 residues. Here the CDR3 reads CASSVNQGYGYTF. Here the CDR3 DNA reads TGTGCCAGCAGTGTAAATCAGGGGTATGGCTACACCTTC.

V gene TRBV6-4 combines with J gene TRBJ2-1, with D possibly TRBD2 on 5 matching bases. The CDR3 spans 15 residues. The germline V gene has CDR1 MRHNA and CDR2 SNTAGT. The ends were cut back, 5 bases at V and 7 bases at J, with 18 bases in the middle. DNA for the CDR3: TGTGCCAGCAGTCAAGGAGAGGGAGCAGGAAATGAGCAGTTCTTC. Protein: CASSQGEGAGNEQFF.

This clone appeared a single time. The chain recombines TRBV9 with TRBJ2-1, with 7 bases matching TRBD1. The germline gives CDR1 SGDLS, CDR2 YYNGEE. The CDR3 loop spans 15 amino acids. V shed 0 bases, J shed 5 bases, and the junction held 5 bases outside the gene matches. CDR3 amino acids: CASSVGDSMNNEQFF. CDR3 in DNA: TGTGCCAGCAGCGTAGGGGACAGTATGAACAATGAGCAGTTCTTC.